The clone carrying this T cell receptor beta chain has a count of ten or more. This entry is derived from a study of blood T cell repertoires in COVID-19. Overall study context: COVID-19 samples from acute and convalescent phases originated in the United States, Italy and Spain. Nucleic acid was either cDNA or gDNA, and it came from T cells, B-cell-depleted T cells, or PBMCs.

In the source study's methods: Amplification of reference gene primers provided the estimated nucleated cell counts. TCRdb's table, derived via immunoSEQ multiplex PCR, lists solely in-frame clones and lacks some. Clonal size and the V and J genes are those of that table, whereas D and trimming came from the DNA. The sample carries around 300,000 clones, about four fifths recorded once. CDR1 LNHDA and CDR2 SQIVND come from the germline V gene (reference sequence). V was cut by 8 bases and J by 4 bases, with 16 bases left in between. The CDR3 is 14 amino acids. The chain joins TRBV19 to TRBJ2-3; D is possibly TRBD1 (6 bases). Sequenced material: peripheral blood. This clonotype was obtained from a man aged 30-40 years with active or convalescent COVID-19. CDR3 in DNA: TGTGCCAGTGCAGGGGATAGAGAGGCAGATACGCAGTATTTT. This translates into CASAGDREADTQYF.